This entry is about one T cell receptor beta chain. Its specificity is not known. Treatment noted: 15 to 20 received Ad26.COV2.S at low or high dose, single or two shots; several received placebo; per-sample allocation not given. Day 63 after the first vaccine or placebo injection was the time point for sampling. This sample is part of a study of Ad26.COV2.S vaccination and SARS-CoV-2 variants. Study-level points and caveats: Vaccine recipients posted higher spike-specific TCR breadth than their placebo counterparts.

Trimming took off 5 bases at V and 2 bases at J, with 9 bases between the two ends. The CDR3 length is 13 residues. Germline loops: CDR1 LGHDT, CDR2 YNNKEL (reference sequence). Assay used: immunoSEQ multiplex PCR; TCRdb lists only in-frame clones, some missing. The sample shows roughly 350,000 clones, 87% of them seen only once. The chain is built from TRBV3-1 (or the pseudogene TRBV3-2) and TRBJ2-5; D is uncertain. This TCR was recovered from a person aged 18-60 years who received the Ad26.COV2.S COVID-19 vaccine or a placebo. Specimen: peripheral blood, collected in a trial of Ad26.COV2.S vaccine versus placebo. This CDR3 is CASSSNGQETQYF. CDR3 sequence (DNA): TGTGCCAGCAGCTCTAACGGGCAAGAGACCCAGTACTTC.